This T cell receptor beta chain was documented in a study of blood T cells in healthy people across ages (dated by TCRdb to the mid-2010s). In the study overall: In model experiments, template switching captured roughly one uniquely barcoded TCR beta cDNA molecule for every two T cells. Donors of different ages were randomly distributed across sequencing lanes to avoid experimental bias. The donors were split into four age groups: young (average 16 years), middle-aged (over 35), aged (approximately 60) and long-lived (about 82). Using the same blood draw, the study looked at two additional independent replicas of 1 million unique cDNA reads for two donors, one aged 18 to 30 and the other aged 80 or older. To track age-related changes in TCR beta repertoire diversity, the study relied on deep sequencing normalized with unique cDNA molecular identifiers. The study at large found these results: Compared with the aged group, the long-lived group had more naive CD4+ T cells, fewer expanded clones and increased TCR diversity, suggesting age selection. Observed TCR beta diversity per million T cells fell roughly linearly with age, and a significant reduction was already apparent by age roughly 40. Donor CMV infection status was unknown, potentially confounding age-related changes in expanded clonotypes. Because profiling used bulk unsorted PBMCs, naive and antigen-experienced compartments could not be compared conclusively. A strong correlation was found between observed TCR beta diversity and the percentage of naive T cells measured by flow cytometry. Estimates of total diversity based on one million sequenced T cells were regarded as lower bounds and as underestimates.

The method was 5' RACE. The instrument was an Illumina HiSeq 2500. A second PCR of about 7 to 12 cycles was performed with a sample-barcoded 5' primer and a J-beta primer mix. A template-switch 5' adaptor carrying 12 random nucleotides introduced a unique molecular identifier onto each TCR beta cDNA molecule. Each sample yielded at least 3 million CDR3-containing paired-end reads. All of the RNA was converted into first-strand cDNA using the Mint cDNA synthesis kit, with a TRBC-specific oligonucleotide serving as the primer. After uracil-DNA glycosylase treatment, a first 18-cycle PCR used universal primers M1SS and BC2_uni_R on all cDNA. As for the authors' bioinformatics: For normalization, 1 million high-quality reads were randomly selected from each sample, with every read carrying a distinct molecular identifier. Reads sharing molecular identifiers were discarded rather than binned into consensus sequences. MiTCR, run with a Q25 quality threshold and the strictest error-elimination algorithm, handled CDR3 identification, clonotype clustering and error correction. A nonparametric unseen species model with Euler transformation was used to estimate lower-bound total TCR beta diversity. Through fastp at Q25 and MiXCR, TCRdb rebuilt clones from the public reads, retaining in-frame beta chains. Here each entry gathers all rows of one CDR3 protein and keeps the most common genes and DNA. TCRdb, rather than the study authors, made the V and J calls. The sample table contains around 1.5 million distinct CDR3 sequences; only one count was recorded for 30% to 35% of them. About 10% of the sample is in the top ten clones.

About this clonotype: Its antigen is not yet known. The input lacks base qualities; no much larger clone sits a single base away.

The germline V and J ends show losses of 1 base and 0 bases respectively, and no gene match explains 11 bases of the junction. CDR3 length: 17 amino acids, cysteine to phenylalanine. Only the CDR3 portion is preserved as DNA: 51 bases, with reading frame beginning at the first base. CDR1 DFQATT and CDR2 SNEGSKA are derived from the germline V gene (reference sequence). The 40 or so donors, aged roughly 6 to 95 years, were systemically healthy Caucasian individuals from Russia. About 9.8 milliliters of peripheral blood were drawn from each donor into EDTA-treated Vacutainer tubes. Ficoll-Paque density-gradient centrifugation was used to isolate PBMCs, with at least 6.5 million per sample. Trizol reagent was used to extract total RNA from PBMCs, with at least 5 micrograms per sample. For every donor, flow cytometry on a PBMC aliquot measured the percentage of naive CD45RAhigh/CD27high T cells.

Sequenced material: blood. The clonotype was recovered from a woman aged 25 to 39 in good health. The V and J genes are TRBV20-1 and TRBJ2-5, with 7 middle bases fitting TRBD2. The DNA sequence follows: TGCAGTGCTAGAGCACCCCTGGGGGGGATGTACCAAGAGACCCAGTACTTC. Its coded protein is CSARAPLGGMYQETQYF.